This TCR beta chain was sequenced during a study of blood T cell repertoires in COVID-19 (dated by TCRdb to the early 2020s). With regard to the full study: Samples covering the acute and convalescent phases of COVID-19 were provided by collaborators in the United States, Italy and Spain. The prospective study material was composed of cDNA or gDNA derived from T cells, B-cell-depleted T cells, or PBMCs. The dataset comprised deeply sampled blood TCRbeta repertoires from subjects exposed to, actively infected with, or recovered from COVID-19. A freely available public database, intended as a resource for researchers studying the immune response to SARS-CoV-2, is where the repertoires were released. Samples were obtained from the ongoing ImmuneRACE study (first 160 participants) and from about 1,300 subjects provided by 6 global collaborators. Nearly every sample came with metadata listing a de-identified subject ID, COVID-19 status, age in years and sex. Where available, HLA class I and class II types were obtained from metadata supplied by the sample provider rather than from assay-based typing.

In the prospective study, participants were about 18 to 89 years old, resided in fewer than 25 geographic areas of the United States, and were enrolled through a virtual design. In the prospective study, cohorts were assigned on the basis of participant-reported clinical history obtained from a screening survey and a study questionnaire. Recovered participants in ImmuneRACE Cohort 3 were defined as having two consecutive negative NP/OP PCR tests, clearance from a healthcare professional, or resolution of symptoms. Mobile phlebotomists in the prospective study collected whole blood, serum and a nasopharyngeal or oropharyngeal swab from every participant. Prospective study participants could optionally give additional blood draws and questionnaires over an approximately 2-month period. Before DNA extraction, blood samples from the prospective study were shipped at room temperature or frozen. The paper as a whole reports these results and caveats: The quantity of clinical and demographic metadata differed by source and by participant and was supplied without curation.

TCRbeta CDR3 regions were amplified from genomic DNA using the immunoSEQ Assay, a bias-controlled multiplex PCR. The authors processed their data as follows. Within the assay, amplification of reference gene primers was used to estimate how many nucleated cells each sample contained. To quantify the absolute abundance of each unique TCRbeta CDR3 rearrangement, sequence reads were collapsed and filtered. For each sample, productive Simpson clonality was calculated by taking the square root of Simpson's diversity index across productive rearrangements. Drawn from immuneACCESS, this table holds only the in-frame rearrangements with V and J called that TCRdb kept. Clones are partly lost; checked studies trace under half to an unresolved V gene and leave the rest unexplained. V, J and clone size reflect that table, while D and trimming were determined from the DNA. Recorded for this sample are about 150,000 clones; around 82% of them occurred a single time. Of the sample, approximately 6% is held by the ten largest clones.

Of note for this clone: Its antigen has not been determined. Base qualities were left out, and no much larger clone turns up one base away.

The CDR3 contains 16 residues, cysteine and phenylalanine counted. Only the CDR3 DNA is retained, 48 bases long and in frame from the first base. Between the V and J ends, shortened by 4 bases and 0 bases respectively, the junction contains 13 bases. Looking up the germline V gene yields CDR1 SNHLY and CDR2 FYNNEI. The rearranged segments are TRBV2 and TRBJ2-4; the best D guess is TRBD2, with 5 bases matching. The sequenced material came from PBMCs or T cells enriched from blood (not recorded which). The clonotype was recovered from a woman aged 45-59 years who had recovered from COVID-19. The CDR3 reads CASSASSGIAKNIQYF. The nucleotides read TGTGCCAGCAGTGCTTCGAGCGGAATAGCCAAAAACATTCAGTACTTC.